This T cell receptor beta chain was captured in a study of cytotoxic CD8 clonotypes in ibrutinib-treated CLL (dated by TCRdb to the early 2020s). In the study overall: The cohort was composed of ten to eleven relapsed/refractory and about 16 treatment-naive patients; IGHV unmutated status was identified in 17 patients. Every sample from remission and from progressive disease was obtained while the patients were still on ibrutinib. On average, each sample had 255,043 productive templates and tens of thousands of productive rearrangements. Responses were partial in some 24 patients and complete in 2; after median about 70 months follow-up, roughly 14 stayed in remission and some twelve progressed. Response samples were obtained after a median of roughly 13 months of treatment, with a range of about 6 to 36 months. Longitudinal samples were obtainable from about 30% of the roughly 86 participants in the trial. Cryopreserved peripheral blood mononuclear cells were obtained prior to treatment, at the time of response, and at either disease progression or sustained remission.

The goal of deep resolution MiSeq sequencing was a depth between 1 in 1 million and 1 in 200,000 T cells, and coverage averaged 10x per clonotype. The immunoSEQ hsTCRB Kit was used to generate the TCR beta libraries. The paper's processing steps were these. Data were analyzed with ImmunoSEQ Data Assistant and ImmunoSEQ Analyzer, with V, D and J genes assigned per IMGT definitions. Clonality, which ranges from 0 to 1, was calculated as one minus the normalized Shannon entropy of productive rearrangement frequencies. Public clonotype analysis was restricted to overrepresented clonotypes comprising at least 0.05% of each patient's repertoire. Repertoires from thirteen age-matched healthy donors in immuneACCESS were used as clonality controls. The source is immuneACCESS, and TCRdb retained only in-frame sequences with V and J called. Part of the clones is not carried over; for the studies checked, unresolved V genes explain less than half of this, and the remainder is unexplained. That table furnishes V, J and clone size, whereas the DNA furnished D and trimming. This sample lists just over 65,000 clones; under 70% were detected once. The ten largest clones take up around 5.8% of the sample.

As regards this clone: Its antigen remains undetermined. No much larger clone is present one base from it, and per-base qualities are unavailable.

V loses 5 bases, J loses 1 base, and the germline ends lie 12 bases apart. The CDR3 sequence holds 15 residues, the cysteine and phenylalanine included. Of the read, only the CDR3 DNA is kept; its 45 bases are in frame from base 1. The germline V gene sets CDR1 to SGHTA and CDR2 to FQGTGA. The time point label here, explained by the study, means: 12 months on ibrutinib. For TCR beta library preparation, 1.5 to 2 micrograms of genomic DNA were isolated from cryopreserved PBMCs. Longitudinal blood samples from CLL patients on ibrutinib monotherapy were analyzed using high-throughput TCR beta sequencing. The patients took part in an open-label, single-center phase 2 trial of ibrutinib monotherapy. The investigation overall reported the following: Sustained-remission and progressing patients did not have matched sampling times, and lymph node repertoires were not examined. Public clonotypes were rare and either shrank or stayed stable during treatment, and the rise in clonality at ibrutinib response reflected expansion of private clonotypes. Baseline clonality exceeded that of age-matched healthy donors and correlated strongly with circulating CD8+ T-cell counts. At ibrutinib response clonality went up, during sustained remission it held steady, and at progression it dropped back toward baseline.

This TCR was recovered from a human donor with chronic lymphocytic leukemia. This material consisted of PBMCs, taken after 12 months of ibrutinib treatment. This receptor chain uses TRBV7-3 and TRBJ1-3; the D region possibly corresponds to TRBD1 (6 bases align). The DNA sequence is as follows: TGTGCCAGCAGCCCTATCAGGGGTTCTGGAAACACCATATATTTT. It encodes CASSPIRGSGNTIYF. Extended through the reference TRBV7-3 and TRBJ1-3 proteins, this CDR3 yields the full variable domain: GAGVSQTPSNKVTEKGKYVELRCDPISGHTALYWYRQSLGQGPEFLIYFQGTGAADDSGLPNDRFFAVRPEGSVSTLKIQRTERGDSAVYLCASSPIRGSGNTIYFGEGSWLTVV.